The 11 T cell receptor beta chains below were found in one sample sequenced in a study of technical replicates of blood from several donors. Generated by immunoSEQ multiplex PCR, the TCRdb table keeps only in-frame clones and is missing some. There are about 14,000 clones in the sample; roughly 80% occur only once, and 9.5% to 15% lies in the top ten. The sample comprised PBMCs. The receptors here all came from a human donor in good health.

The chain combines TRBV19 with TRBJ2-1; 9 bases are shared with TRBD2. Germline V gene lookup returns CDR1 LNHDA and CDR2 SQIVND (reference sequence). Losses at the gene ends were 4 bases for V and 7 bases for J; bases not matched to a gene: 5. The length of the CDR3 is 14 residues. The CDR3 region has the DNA TGTGCCAGTAGTAGCCTAGCGGGACGGAATGAGCAGTTCTTC. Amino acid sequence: CASSSLAGRNEQFF.

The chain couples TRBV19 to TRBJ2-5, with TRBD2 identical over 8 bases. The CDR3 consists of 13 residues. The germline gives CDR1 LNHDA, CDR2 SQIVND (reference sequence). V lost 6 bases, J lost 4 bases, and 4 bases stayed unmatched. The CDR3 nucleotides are TGTGCCAGTAGCCCGACTAGCGCAGAGACCCAGTACTTC. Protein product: CASSPTSAETQYF.

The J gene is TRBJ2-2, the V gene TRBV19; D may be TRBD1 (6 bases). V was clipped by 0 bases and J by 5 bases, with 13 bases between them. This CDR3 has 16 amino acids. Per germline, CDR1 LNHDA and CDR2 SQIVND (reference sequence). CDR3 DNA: TGTGCCAGTAGTATAGAGGGGCAGGGGTGGACCGGGGAGCTGTTTTTT. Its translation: CASSIEGQGWTGELFF.

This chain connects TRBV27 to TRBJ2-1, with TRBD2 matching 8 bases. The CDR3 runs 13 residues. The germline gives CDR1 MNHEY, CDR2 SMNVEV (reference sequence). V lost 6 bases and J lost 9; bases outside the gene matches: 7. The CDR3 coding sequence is TGTGCCAGCAGGCGGACTAGCTTAGGTGAGCAGTTCTTC. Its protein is CASRRTSLGEQFF.

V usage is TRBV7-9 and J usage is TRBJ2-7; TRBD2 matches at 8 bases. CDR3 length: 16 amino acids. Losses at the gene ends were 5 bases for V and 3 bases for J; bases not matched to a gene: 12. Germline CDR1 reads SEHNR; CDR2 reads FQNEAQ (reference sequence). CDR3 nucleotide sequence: TGTGCCAGCAGCAACGGGATTTCGAGCGGGAGCTACGAGCAGTACTTC. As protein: CASSNGISSGSYEQYF.

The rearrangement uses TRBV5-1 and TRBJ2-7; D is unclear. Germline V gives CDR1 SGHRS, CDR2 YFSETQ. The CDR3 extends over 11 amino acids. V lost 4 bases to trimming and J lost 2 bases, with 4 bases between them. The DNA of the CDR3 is TGCGCCAGCAGCACTACCTACGAGCAGTACTTC. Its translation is CASSTTYEQYF.

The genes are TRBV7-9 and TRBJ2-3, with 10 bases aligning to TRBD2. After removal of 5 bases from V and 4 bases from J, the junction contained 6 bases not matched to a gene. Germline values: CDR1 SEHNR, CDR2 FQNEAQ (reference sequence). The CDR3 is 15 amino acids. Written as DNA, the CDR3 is TGTGCCAGCAGCGGACTAGCGGAGGGGGCAGATACGCAGTATTTT. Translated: CASSGLAEGADTQYF.

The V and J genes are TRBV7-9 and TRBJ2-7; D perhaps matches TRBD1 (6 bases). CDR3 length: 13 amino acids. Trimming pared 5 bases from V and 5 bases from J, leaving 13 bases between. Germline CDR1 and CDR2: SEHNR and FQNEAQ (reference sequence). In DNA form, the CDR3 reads TGTGCCAGCAGCCCGTCGAAGGGGGACGAGCAGTACTTC. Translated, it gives CASSPSKGDEQYF.

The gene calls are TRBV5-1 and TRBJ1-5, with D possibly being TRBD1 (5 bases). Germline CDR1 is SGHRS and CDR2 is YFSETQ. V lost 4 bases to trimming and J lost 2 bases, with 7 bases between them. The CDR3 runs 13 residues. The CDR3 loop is CASSPGGNQPQHF. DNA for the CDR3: TGCGCCAGCAGCCCGGGGGGCAATCAGCCCCAGCATTTT.

The CDR3 sequence: CASSLEGSGRDIQYF. As DNA, the CDR3 is TGCGCCAGCAGCTTGGAGGGTAGCGGGAGGGACATTCAGTACTTC. The chain recombines TRBV5-1 with TRBJ2-4; 11 bases are shared with TRBD2. The CDR3 spans 15 residues. Unmatched junction bases numbered 4, after V lost 0 bases and J lost 8 bases. Germline lookup yields CDR1 SGHRS and CDR2 YFSETQ.

The DNA of the CDR3 is TGCGCCAGCAGCCCCCGTGAGGGGGACACCGGGGAGCTGTTTTTT. Its protein product is CASSPREGDTGELFF. The V call is TRBV5-1, the J call TRBJ2-2; perhaps TRBD1 as D (6 bases). Trimming stripped 4 bases from V and 3 bases from J, with 13 bases between. CDR3 length equals 15 residues. Germline values: CDR1 SGHRS, CDR2 YFSETQ.